Described below is a single T cell receptor (beta chain) sequence and its context. The RNA, about 0.5 to 1 ug, was put through reverse transcription using random hexamers. The TCR beta CDR3 was amplified by immunoSEQ multiplex PCR across 54 Vbeta, 13 Jbeta. TCRdb analysed the immunoSEQ multiplex PCR reads with MiXCR anew, one entry per CDR3 protein. The table lists about 300,000 distinct CDR3 sequences, roughly 85% of them singletons, with around 0.22% in the top ten. The sample originates from a study of CD8 T cells in Susac syndrome. CD8+ and CD4+ T cells taken from blood had their TCR beta sequenced. Bulk CD8+ and CD4+ cells came from magnetic negative isolation; CD8+ TEMRA by FACS. The CDR3 totals 19 residues. Deletions cut 0 bases from V and 5 bases from J, with 23 bases between. CDR1 is LGHNA and CDR2 is YSLEER in the germline V gene.

This sequence joins TRBV4-3 and TRBJ1-5; TRBD1 might be the D (5 bases). This TCR was sampled from a human donor with multiple sclerosis. Sequencing was performed on CD8+ T cells from PBMCs. The chain's CDR3 is CASSQEVWSTRVIDQPQHF. In DNA form, the CDR3 reads TGCGCCAGCAGCCAAGAGGTGTGGTCCACCAGGGTGATTGATCAGCCCCAGCATTTT.